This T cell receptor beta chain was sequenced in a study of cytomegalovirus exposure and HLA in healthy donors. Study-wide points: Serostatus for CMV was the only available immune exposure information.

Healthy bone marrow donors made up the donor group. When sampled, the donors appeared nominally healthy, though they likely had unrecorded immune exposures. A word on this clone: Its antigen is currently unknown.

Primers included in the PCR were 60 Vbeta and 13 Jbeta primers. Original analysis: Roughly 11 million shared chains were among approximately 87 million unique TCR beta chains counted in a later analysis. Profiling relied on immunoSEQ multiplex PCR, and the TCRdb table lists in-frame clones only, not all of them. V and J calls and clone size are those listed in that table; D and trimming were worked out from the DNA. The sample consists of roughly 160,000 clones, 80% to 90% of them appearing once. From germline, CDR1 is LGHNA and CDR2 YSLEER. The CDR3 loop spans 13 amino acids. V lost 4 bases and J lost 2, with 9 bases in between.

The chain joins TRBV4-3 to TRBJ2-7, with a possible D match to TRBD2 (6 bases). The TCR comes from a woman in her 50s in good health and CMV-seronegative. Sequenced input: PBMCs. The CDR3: CASSPGLPYEQYF. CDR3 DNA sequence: TGCGCCAGCAGCCCTGGACTACCCTACGAGCAGTACTTC.